This TCR beta chain is from a study of blood T cell repertoires in COVID-19. Study-level background: The origin of the acute and convalescent COVID-19 samples was the United States, Italy and Spain. Sources were T cells, B-cell-depleted T cells, or PBMCs; the material itself was cDNA or gDNA.

Per the original methods: Reference gene primers were amplified, and this amplification served to estimate nucleated cell counts. Produced via immunoSEQ multiplex PCR; TCRdb's table is partial and in-frame only. The V and J calls and the clone size are those of that table, but D and trimming were determined from the DNA. This table has roughly 160,000 clones, roughly 81% appearing once. One Seattle source followed patients from active infection through their disease course. CDR1 is SQVTM, CDR2 ANQGSEA, per germline. This CDR3 comprises 10 residues. The V end lost 4 bases, the J end lost 4 bases, and 5 bases lay between the germline ends.

The sequence was obtained from a woman aged 45-60 years with COVID-19, enrolled during active disease. Sequencing was carried out using peripheral blood. The rearrangement joins TRBV29-1 to TRBJ2-7; D gene uncertain. CDR3 protein: CSVVQYEQYF. The CDR3 DNA reads TGCAGCGTTGTCCAATACGAGCAGTACTTC.